Following are 16 T cell receptor beta chains from one sample sequenced in a study of shared clonotypes between healthy human individuals. Some clones are missing from TCRdb's copy, which holds only in-frame ones; the method was immunoSEQ multiplex PCR. The sample records 740,000 or so clones, 60% to 75% being singletons. Sequencing was performed on memory CD4+ T cells sorted from blood. Subset in this sample: CD45RA-negative fraction. The source of these receptors is a woman in her thirties in good health.

This rearrangement joins TRBV10-2 to TRBJ2-2; 7 bases are a match to TRBD1. The junction had 9 bases not matched to a gene; V was cut back by 9 bases and J by 8 bases. From germline, CDR1 is WSHSY and CDR2 SAAADI. This CDR3 spans 13 amino acids. CDR3 amino acids: CASRTGGLGELFF. The CDR3, as DNA: TGCGCCAGTCGGACAGGCGGATTGGGGGAGCTGTTTTTT.

This clone showed up just a few times. The chain uses TRBV28 and TRBJ2-7; tentative D call: TRBD2 (5 bases). Trimming cost V 6 bases and J 3 bases, with 21 bases left between them. The germline gives CDR1 MDHEN, CDR2 SYDVKM. There are 16 residues in the CDR3. CDR3 amino acids: CASSPIRSTGIYEQYF. For the CDR3, the DNA is TGTGCCAGCAGCCCTATTAGGTCGACGGGGATCTACGAGCAGTACTTC.

This clone appeared a few times. The rearrangement joins TRBV6-5 to TRBJ1-4; D unresolved. This CDR3 is built from 15 residues. Germline V lookup: CDR1 MNHEY, CDR2 SVGAGI. Trimming stripped 2 bases from V and 0 bases from J, with 7 bases between. CDR3: CASSYDRTTNEKLFF. CDR3 sequence (DNA): TGTGCCAGCAGTTACGATCGGACAACTAATGAAAAACTGTTTTTT.

The chain employs TRBV7-2 and TRBJ1-2, with 10 bases aligning to TRBD1. This CDR3 is built from 13 residues. Germline V CDR1 and CDR2: SGHTA, FQGNSA. Trimming removed 4 bases from V and 8 bases from J; junction bases left unmatched: 4. CDR3 sequence: CASSSDRGHGYTF. Written as DNA, the CDR3 is TGTGCCAGCAGCTCCGACAGGGGGCACGGCTACACCTTC.

This clone was detected only a few times. The chain links TRBV5-1 to TRBJ2-7; D possibly corresponds to TRBD2 (5 bases). V was cut by 1 base and J by 2 bases, with 13 bases left in between. CDR1 and CDR2 (germline): SGHRS, YFSETQ. The CDR3 runs 15 residues. CDR3: CASSLSGQRAYEQYF. As DNA, the CDR3 is TGCGCCAGCAGCTTGTCGGGTCAGAGGGCCTACGAGCAGTACTTC.

This clone was counted between two and nine times. The chain is built from TRBV7-2 and TRBJ2-7, with D perhaps TRBD1 (6 bases). The CDR3 is made up of 14 amino acids. V was trimmed by 6 bases and J by 3 bases, leaving 15 bases between them. Per the germline V gene, CDR1 is SGHTA and CDR2 is FQGNSA. DNA for the CDR3: TGTGCCAGCAGAACCCCTACAGGGAGCTACGAGCAGTACTTC. Protein product: CASRTPTGSYEQYF.

This clone has a handful of counts. The chain employs TRBV11-3 and TRBJ2-1; D possibly corresponds to TRBD1 (5 bases). The germline gives CDR1 SGHNT, CDR2 YENEEA. The CDR3 totals 15 residues. The V and J ends lost 5 bases and 3 bases respectively, with 14 bases between them. DNA for the CDR3: TGTGCCAGCAGCCCCAGCAGGGCTTTCTACAATGAGCAGTTCTTC. Protein sequence: CASSPSRAFYNEQFF.

The J gene is TRBJ2-7, the V gene TRBV18; 14 bases fit TRBD2. CDR1 and CDR2 from the germline V gene are KGHSH and LQKENI. The CDR3 covers 17 residues. Trimming removed 0 bases from V and 5 bases from J; junction bases left unmatched: 6. CDR3 in DNA: TGTGCCAGCTCACCACCGGGACTAGCGGGAGCGTTCCACGAGCAGTACTTC. Protein sequence: CASSPPGLAGAFHEQYF. The full variable domain, in which reference TRBV18 and TRBJ2-7 provide the parts outside the CDR3, is NAGVMQNPRHLVRRRGQEARLRCSPMKGHSHVYWYRQLPEEGLKFMVYLQKENIIDESGMPKERFSAEFPKEGPSILRIQQVVRGDSAAYFCASSPPGLAGAFHEQYFGPGTRLTVT.

The gene calls are TRBV28 and TRBJ1-2, with D perhaps matching TRBD1 (5 bases). Germline values: CDR1 MDHEN, CDR2 SYDVKM. The V end lost 7 bases, the J end lost 8 bases, and 14 bases lay between the germline ends. The CDR3 runs 12 residues. The CDR3 loop is CASTGRGRGYTF. CDR3 in DNA: TGTGCCAGCACGGGGAGGGGTCGGGGCTACACCTTC.

The gene calls are TRBV5-1 and TRBJ2-1; D uncertain. CDR1 SGHRS and CDR2 YFSETQ come from the germline V gene. V was shortened by 4 bases and J by 5 bases, with 10 bases between the two germline ends. The CDR3 has 13 residues. The DNA for the CDR3 is TGCGCCAGCAGCCCTCCCCCAAACAATGAGCAGTTCTTC. It yields the protein CASSPPPNNEQFF.

This clone came up a few times. The same CDR3 is also encoded by other DNA sequences in this sample. J is TRBJ1-1 and V is TRBV7-9, with 7 bases identical to TRBD1. J gave up 3 bases and V 5 bases, and 9 bases lay outside the gene matches. The CDR3 spans 15 residues. From germline, CDR1 is SEHNR and CDR2 FQNEAQ (reference sequence). CDR3: CASSPRQGGDTEAFF. DNA of the CDR3: TGTGCCAGCAGCCCACGACAGGGTGGGGACACTGAAGCTTTCTTT.

J is TRBJ1-4 and V is TRBV5-1; TRBD1 aligns across 9 bases. J lost 8 bases, V lost 5 bases, and 4 bases had no gene match. Per germline, CDR1 SGHRS and CDR2 YFSETQ. The CDR3 runs 13 residues. The CDR3, as DNA: TGCGCCAGCAGGGGACAGGGAGAAGAAAAACTGTTTTTT. It yields the protein CASRGQGEEKLFF.

This clone was found many times. The chain has TRBV29-1 and TRBJ1-1, with D possibly being TRBD1 (6 bases). The CDR3 has 13 residues. Germline CDR1 and CDR2: SQVTM and ANQGSEA. With 7 bases removed from V and 2 bases from J, the gap between germline ends came to 14 bases. The CDR3 loop is CSGGAEGNTEAFF. Here the CDR3 DNA reads TGCAGCGGGGGGGCCGAGGGCAACACTGAAGCTTTCTTT.

CDR3: CASNAAGSYEQYF. The CDR3 DNA sequence: TGTGCCAGCAATGCGGCAGGGTCCTACGAGCAGTACTTC. This chain uses TRBV7-2 with TRBJ2-7, with D possibly being TRBD1 (5 bases). The ends were cut back, 7 bases at V and 1 base at J, with 11 bases in the middle. Germline CDR1 reads SGHTA; CDR2 reads FQGNSA. The CDR3 covers 13 residues.

The chain combines TRBV27 with TRBJ2-2; 7 positions agree with TRBD1. The CDR3 has 13 amino acids. V shed 7 bases and J 6 bases; nucleotides not matched to a gene: 5. Germline values: CDR1 MNHEY, CDR2 SMNVEV (reference sequence). CDR3 region: CASKTGRAGELFF. The CDR3 bases are TGTGCCAGCAAGACAGGGCGCGCCGGGGAGCTGTTTTTT.

The rearrangement joins TRBV27 to TRBJ2-1; D uncertain. Germline loops: CDR1 MNHEY, CDR2 SMNVEV (reference sequence). The V end was cut by 5 bases, the J end by 0 bases, with 14 bases between. This CDR3 comprises 16 residues. The CDR3 nucleotides read TGTGCCAGCAGTGCTAAGGGTGTTAGCTCCTACAATGAGCAGTTCTTC. Translating it yields CASSAKGVSSYNEQFF.